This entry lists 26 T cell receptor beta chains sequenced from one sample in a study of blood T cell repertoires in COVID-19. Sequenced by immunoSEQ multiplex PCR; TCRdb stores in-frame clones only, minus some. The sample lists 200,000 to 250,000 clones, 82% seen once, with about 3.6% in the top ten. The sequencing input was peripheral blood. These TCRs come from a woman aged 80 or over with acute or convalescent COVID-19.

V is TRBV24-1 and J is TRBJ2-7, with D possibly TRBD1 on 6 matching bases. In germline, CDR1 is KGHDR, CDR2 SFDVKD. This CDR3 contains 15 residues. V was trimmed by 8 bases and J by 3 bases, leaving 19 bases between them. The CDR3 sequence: CATIFDRLCNYEQYF. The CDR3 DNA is TGTGCCACCATATTCGACAGGCTATGTAACTACGAGCAGTACTTC.

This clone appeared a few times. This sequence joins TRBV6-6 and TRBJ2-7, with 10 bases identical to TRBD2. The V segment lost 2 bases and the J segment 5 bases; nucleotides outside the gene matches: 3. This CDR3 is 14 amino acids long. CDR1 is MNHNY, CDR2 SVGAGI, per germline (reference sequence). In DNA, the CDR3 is TGTGCCAGCAGTTACGGGCTAGCGGGGGACGAGCAGTACTTC. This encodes CASSYGLAGDEQYF.

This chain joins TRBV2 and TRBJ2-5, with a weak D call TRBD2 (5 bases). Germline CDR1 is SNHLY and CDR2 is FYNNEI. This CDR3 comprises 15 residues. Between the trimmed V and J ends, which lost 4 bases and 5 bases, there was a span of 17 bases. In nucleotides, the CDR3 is TGTGCCAGCAGTGTCCGAGGCCCCACGGGGGAGACCCAGTACTTC. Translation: CASSVRGPTGETQYF.

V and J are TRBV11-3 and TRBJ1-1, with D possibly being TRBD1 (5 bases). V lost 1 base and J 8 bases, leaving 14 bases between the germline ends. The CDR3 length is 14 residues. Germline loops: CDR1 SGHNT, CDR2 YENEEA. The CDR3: CASSLGTLRGEAFF. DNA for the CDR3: TGTGCCAGCAGCTTAGGTACCCTTCGGGGGGAAGCTTTCTTT. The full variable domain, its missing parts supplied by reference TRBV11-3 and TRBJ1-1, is EAGVVQSPRYKIIEKKQPVAFWCNPISGHNTLYWYLQNLGQGPELLIRYENEEAVDDSQLPKDRFSAERLKGVDSTLKIQPAELGDSAVYLCASSLGTLRGEAFFGQGTRLTVV.

CDR3 sequence reads: CASSVPQGGNQPQHF. The CDR3 DNA sequence: TGTGCCAGCAGCGTCCCCCAGGGCGGCAATCAGCCCCAGCATTTT. The V and J genes are TRBV9 and TRBJ1-5; maybe TRBD1 (5 bases). Trimming cost V 2 bases and J 2 bases, with 11 bases left between them. CDR1 and CDR2 from the germline V gene are SGDLS and YYNGEE. The CDR3 contains 15 residues.

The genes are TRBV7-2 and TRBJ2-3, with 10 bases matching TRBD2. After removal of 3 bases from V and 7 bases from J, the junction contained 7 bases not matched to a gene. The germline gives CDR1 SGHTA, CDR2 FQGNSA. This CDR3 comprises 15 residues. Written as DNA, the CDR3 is TGTGCCAGCAGCTTGTCAAGCGGGGGGGGAAATACGCAGTATTTT. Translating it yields CASSLSSGGGNTQYF.

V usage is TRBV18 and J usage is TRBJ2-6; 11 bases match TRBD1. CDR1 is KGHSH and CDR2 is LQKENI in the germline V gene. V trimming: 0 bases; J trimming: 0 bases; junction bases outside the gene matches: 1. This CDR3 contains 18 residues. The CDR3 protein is CASSPPGTGGSGANVLTF. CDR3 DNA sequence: TGTGCCAGCTCACCACCTGGGACAGGGGGCTCTGGGGCCAACGTCCTGACTTTC.

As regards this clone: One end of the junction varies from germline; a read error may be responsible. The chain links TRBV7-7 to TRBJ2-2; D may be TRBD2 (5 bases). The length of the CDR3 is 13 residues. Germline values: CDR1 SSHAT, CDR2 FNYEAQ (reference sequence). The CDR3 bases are TGTGCTAGCAGCATTACCCGGGGCGGGGAGCTGTTTTTT. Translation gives CASSITRGGELFF.

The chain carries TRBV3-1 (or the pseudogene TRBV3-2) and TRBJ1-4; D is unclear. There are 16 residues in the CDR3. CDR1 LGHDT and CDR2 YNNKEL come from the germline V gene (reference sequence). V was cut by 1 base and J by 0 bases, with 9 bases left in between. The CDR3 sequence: CASSQAWGATNEKLFF. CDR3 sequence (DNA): TGTGCCAGCAGCCAAGCTTGGGGAGCAACTAATGAAAAACTGTTTTTT.

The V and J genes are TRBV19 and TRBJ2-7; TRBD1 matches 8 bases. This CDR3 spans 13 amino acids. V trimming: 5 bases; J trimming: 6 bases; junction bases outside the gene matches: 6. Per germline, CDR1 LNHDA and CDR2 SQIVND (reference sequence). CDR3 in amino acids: CASSVAGTGEQYF. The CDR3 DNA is TGTGCCAGTAGTGTGGCAGGGACAGGCGAGCAGTACTTC.

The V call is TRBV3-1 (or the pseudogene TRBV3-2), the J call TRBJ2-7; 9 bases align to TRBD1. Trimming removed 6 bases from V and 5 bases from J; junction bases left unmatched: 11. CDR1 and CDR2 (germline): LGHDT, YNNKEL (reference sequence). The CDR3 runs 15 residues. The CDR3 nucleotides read TGTGCCAGCAGTTTAACGGGACAGGGTAGGAACGAGCAGTACTTC. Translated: CASSLTGQGRNEQYF.

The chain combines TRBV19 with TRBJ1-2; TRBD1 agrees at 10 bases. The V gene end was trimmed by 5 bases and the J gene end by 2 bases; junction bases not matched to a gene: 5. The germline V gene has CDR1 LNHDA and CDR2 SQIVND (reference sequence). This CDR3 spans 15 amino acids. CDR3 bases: TGTGCCAGTAGTGCGACAGGGGGCAAAAACTATGGCTACACCTTC. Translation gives CASSATGGKNYGYTF.

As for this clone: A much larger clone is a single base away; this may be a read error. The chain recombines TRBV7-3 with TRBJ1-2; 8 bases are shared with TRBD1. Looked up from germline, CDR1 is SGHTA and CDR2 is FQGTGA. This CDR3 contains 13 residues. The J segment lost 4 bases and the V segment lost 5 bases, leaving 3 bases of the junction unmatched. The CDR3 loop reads CASSPGQAYGYTF. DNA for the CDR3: TGTGCCAGCAGCCCGGGACAGGCCTATGGCTACACCTTC. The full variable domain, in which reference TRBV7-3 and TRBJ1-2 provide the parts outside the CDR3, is GAGVSQTPSNKVTEKGKYVELRCDPISGHTALYWYRQSLGQGPEFLIYFQGTGAADDSGLPNDRFFAVRPEGSVSTLKIQRTERGDSAVYLCASSPGQAYGYTFGSGTRLTVV.

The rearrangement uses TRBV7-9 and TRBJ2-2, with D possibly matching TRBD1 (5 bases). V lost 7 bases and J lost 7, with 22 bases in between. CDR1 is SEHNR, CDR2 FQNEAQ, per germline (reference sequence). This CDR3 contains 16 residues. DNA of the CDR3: TGTGCCAGCACCTCCGGTGGTCAGGGAAGGGTCGGGGAGCTGTTTTTT. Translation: CASTSGGQGRVGELFF. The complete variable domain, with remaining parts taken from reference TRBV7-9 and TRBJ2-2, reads DTGVSQNPRHKITKRGQNVTFRCDPISEHNRLYWYRQTLGQGPEFLTYFQNEAQLEKSRLLSDRFSAERPKGSFSTLEIQRTEQGDSAMYLCASTSGGQGRVGELFFGEGSRLTVL.

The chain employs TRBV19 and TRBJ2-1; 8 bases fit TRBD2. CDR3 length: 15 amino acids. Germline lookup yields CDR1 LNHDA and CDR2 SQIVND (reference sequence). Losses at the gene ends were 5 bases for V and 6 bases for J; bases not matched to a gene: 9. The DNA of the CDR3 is TGTGCCAGTAGTCCCCGACTAGCGAGGGGCAATGAGCAGTTCTTC. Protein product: CASSPRLARGNEQFF.

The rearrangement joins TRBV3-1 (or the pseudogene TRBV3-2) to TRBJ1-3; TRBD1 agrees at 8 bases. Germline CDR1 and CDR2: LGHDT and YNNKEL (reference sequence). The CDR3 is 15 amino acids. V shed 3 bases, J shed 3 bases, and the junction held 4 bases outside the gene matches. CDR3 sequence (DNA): TGTGCCAGCAGCCAGGACAGGGCGAATGGAAACACCATATATTTT. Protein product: CASSQDRANGNTIYF.

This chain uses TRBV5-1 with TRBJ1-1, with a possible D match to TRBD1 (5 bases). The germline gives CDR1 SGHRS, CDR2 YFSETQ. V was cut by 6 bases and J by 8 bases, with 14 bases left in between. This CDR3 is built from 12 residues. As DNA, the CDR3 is TGCGCCAGCACCCTAGACAGTACCGAAGCTTTCTTT. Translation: CASTLDSTEAFF.

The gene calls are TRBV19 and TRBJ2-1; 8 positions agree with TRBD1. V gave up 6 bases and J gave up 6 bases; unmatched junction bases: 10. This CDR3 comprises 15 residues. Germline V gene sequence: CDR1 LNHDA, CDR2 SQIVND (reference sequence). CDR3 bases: TGTGCCAGTAGCAAGACAGGGGTTCGTACCAATGAGCAGTTCTTC. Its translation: CASSKTGVRTNEQFF.

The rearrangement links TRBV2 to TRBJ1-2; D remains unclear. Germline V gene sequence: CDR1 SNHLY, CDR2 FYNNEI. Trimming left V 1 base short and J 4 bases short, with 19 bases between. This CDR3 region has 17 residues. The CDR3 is CASSEGGVSTALYGYTF. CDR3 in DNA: TGTGCCAGCAGTGAAGGGGGAGTATCAACGGCCCTCTATGGCTACACCTTC.

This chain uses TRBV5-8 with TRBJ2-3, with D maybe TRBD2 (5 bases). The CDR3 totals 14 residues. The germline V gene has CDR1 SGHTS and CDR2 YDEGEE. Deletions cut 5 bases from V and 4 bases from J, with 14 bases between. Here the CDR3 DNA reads TGTGCCAGCAGACTGAGGGCTGGGCCAGATACGCAGTATTTT. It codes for CASRLRAGPDTQYF.

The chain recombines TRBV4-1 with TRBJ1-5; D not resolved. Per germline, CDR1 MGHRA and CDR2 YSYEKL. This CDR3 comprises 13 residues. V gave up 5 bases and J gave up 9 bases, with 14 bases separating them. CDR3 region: CASSEVLRRPQHF. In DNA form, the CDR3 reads TGCGCCAGCAGCGAAGTACTGAGGAGGCCCCAGCATTTT.

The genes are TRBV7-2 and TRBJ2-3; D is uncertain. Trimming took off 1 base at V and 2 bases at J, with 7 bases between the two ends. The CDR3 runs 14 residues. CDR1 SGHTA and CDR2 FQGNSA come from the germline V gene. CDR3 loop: CASSLDLNTDTQYF. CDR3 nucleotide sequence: TGTGCCAGCAGCTTAGATCTTAACACAGATACGCAGTATTTT.

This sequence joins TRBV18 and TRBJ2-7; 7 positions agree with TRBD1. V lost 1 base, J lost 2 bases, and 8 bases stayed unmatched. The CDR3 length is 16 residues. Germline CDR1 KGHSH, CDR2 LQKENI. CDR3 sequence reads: CASSPRGQVFAYEQYF. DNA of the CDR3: TGTGCCAGCTCACCACGCGGACAGGTGTTCGCCTACGAGCAGTACTTC.

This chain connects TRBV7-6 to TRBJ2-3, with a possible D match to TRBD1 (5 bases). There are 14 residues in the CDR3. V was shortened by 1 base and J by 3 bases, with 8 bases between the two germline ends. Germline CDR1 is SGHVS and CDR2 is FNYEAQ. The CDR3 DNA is TGTGCCAGCAGCTTAGGGCAGGGAACAGATACGCAGTATTTT. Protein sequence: CASSLGQGTDTQYF.

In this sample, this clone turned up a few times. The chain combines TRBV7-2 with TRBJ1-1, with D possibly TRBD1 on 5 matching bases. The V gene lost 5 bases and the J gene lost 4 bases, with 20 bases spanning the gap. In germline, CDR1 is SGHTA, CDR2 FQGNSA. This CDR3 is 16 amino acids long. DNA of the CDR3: TGTGCCAGCAGCCCTACGCAGGGTGGGTTGAGCACTGAAGCTTTCTTT. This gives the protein CASSPTQGGLSTEAFF.

This chain's CDR3 is CASSRGQPGNTIYF. The CDR3 region has the DNA TGTGCCAGTAGCCGGGGACAGCCTGGAAACACCATATATTTT. The gene calls are TRBV19 and TRBJ1-3; 7 bases line up with TRBD1. The CDR3 runs 14 residues. In germline, CDR1 is LNHDA, CDR2 SQIVND (reference sequence). After removal of 6 bases from V and 2 bases from J, the junction contained 4 bases not matched to a gene.